A selection of T cell receptor beta chains follows, all from one sample in a study of CD8 T cells in ankylosing spondylitis. In TCRdb, the 5' RACE reads were re-called with MiXCR into one record per CDR3 protein. Of 230,000 or so distinct CDR3 sequences listed, 15% to 20% were seen once; the top ten hold more than 25%. Sequenced input: blood, either unsorted or a sorted T cell fraction (not recorded which). The receptors stem from a male donor with ankylosing spondylitis or in good health (not recorded which). Both conserved end residues are part of each CDR3. D genes are given only for firm matches. Some rows have no size entry. The others give once, few or many, or a class for an expanded clone.

V gene	clone size	D gene	J gene	CDR3 protein	CDR3 DNA
TRBV6-5	NA	NA	TRBJ2-2	CASSYANTGELFF	TGTGCCAGCAGTTACGCGAACACCGGGGAGCTGTTTTTT
TRBV7-3	NA	TRBD2	TRBJ2-1	CASSLGVAGRDEQFF	TGTGCCAGCAGCTTAGGGGTAGCGGGAAGGGATGAGCAGTTCTTC
TRBV12-3/TRBV12-4	few	TRBD2	TRBJ2-1	CASSSLAGGDNEQFF	TGTGCCAGCAGTTCGCTAGCGGGAGGTGACAATGAGCAGTTCTTC
TRBV7-2	NA	NA	TRBJ2-7	CASSLDTPRAYEQYF	TGTGCCAGCAGCTTAGATACCCCTAGAGCCTACGAGCAGTACTTC
TRBV5-6	NA	NA	TRBJ2-5	CASSTQGREETQYF	TGTGCCAGCAGTACACAGGGGAGGGAAGAGACCCAGTACTTC
TRBV6-5	few	NA	TRBJ1-6	CASSYSTRGGSPLHF	TGTGCCAGCAGTTACTCCACCAGGGGAGGGTCACCCCTCCACTTT
TRBV30	once	NA	TRBJ2-3	CAWFLSRETDTQYF	TGTGCCTGGTTTCTCTCGAGGGAGACAGATACGCAGTATTTT
TRBV5-1	NA	TRBD1	TRBJ1-2	CASSAPGTGNGYTF	TGCGCCAGCAGCGCCCCCGGGACAGGGAATGGCTACACCTTC
TRBV4-3	NA	NA	TRBJ2-1	CASSPVESYNEQFF	TGCGCCAGCAGCCCGGTGGAGTCCTACAATGAGCAGTTCTTC
TRBV5-6	few	TRBD2	TRBJ2-7	CASRRSGSPYEQYF	TGTGCCAGCCGACGTAGCGGGAGTCCCTACGAGCAGTACTTC
TRBV20-1	NA	NA	TRBJ2-2	CSAPLGSADTGELFF	TGCAGTGCTCCGCTCGGCAGCGCGGACACCGGGGAGCTGTTTTTT
TRBV4-1	NA	NA	TRBJ1-5	CASSRQGNQPQHF	TGCGCCAGCAGCCGACAGGGCAATCAGCCCCAGCATTTT
TRBV7-9	few	NA	TRBJ2-7	CASSLAGNTHEQYF	TGTGCCAGCAGCTTAGCGGGTAACACCCACGAGCAGTACTTC
TRBV20-1	NA	NA	TRBJ2-7	CSARTAASYEQYF	TGCAGTGCTAGAACGGCCGCCTCCTACGAGCAGTACTTC
TRBV20-1	NA	TRBD2	TRBJ2-5	CSALERLASGRAWETQYF	TGCAGTGCGTTAGAACGGTTGGCTAGCGGGAGGGCCTGGGAGACCCAGTACTTC
TRBV11-1	few	TRBD2	TRBJ2-2	CASSSGLAGSLKAGELFF	TGTGCCAGCAGCTCGGGACTAGCGGGATCGTTAAAAGCCGGGGAGCTGTTTTTT
TRBV14	NA	TRBD2	TRBJ2-7	CASSQDSQREGTDEQYF	TGTGCCAGCAGCCAAGATTCCCAGCGGGAAGGAACCGACGAGCAGTACTTC
TRBV12-3/TRBV12-4	NA	NA	TRBJ1-2	CASSFSQGAAYGYTF	TGTGCCAGCAGTTTTTCCCAGGGAGCGGCCTATGGCTACACCTTC
TRBV20-1	once	NA	TRBJ2-7	CSARTLEVSSYEQYF	TGCAGTGCTAGGACCCTGGAGGTCAGCTCCTACGAGCAGTACTTC
TRBV29-1	few	TRBD2	TRBJ2-1	CSVEVLLAEYNEQFF	TGCAGCGTTGAAGTTTTGCTAGCGGAGTACAATGAGCAGTTCTTC
TRBV4-1	NA	NA	TRBJ1-3	CASSLSQGNTIYF	TGCGCCAGCAGCCTCTCCCAAGGAAACACCATATATTTT
TRBV11-2	NA	NA	TRBJ1-2	CASSFVEGYTF	TGTGCCAGCAGCTTCGTCGAGGGCTACACCTTC
TRBV20-1	NA	NA	TRBJ2-6	CSARPTGFSGANVLTF	TGCAGTGCTAGACCGACAGGATTCTCTGGGGCCAACGTCCTGACTTTC
TRBV7-2	few	NA	TRBJ2-2	CASSGAGELFF	TGTGCCAGCAGCGGGGCCGGGGAGCTGTTTTTT
TRBV29-1	NA	NA	TRBJ2-2	CSVQTLNTGELFF	TGCAGCGTTCAAACTTTGAACACCGGGGAGCTGTTTTTT
TRBV29-1	many	NA	TRBJ2-7	CSVRTASYEQYF	TGCAGCGTTAGGACAGCATCCTACGAGCAGTACTTC
TRBV20-1	NA	TRBD2	TRBJ2-2	CSARGASGDTGELFF	TGCAGTGCTAGAGGGGCTAGCGGAGACACCGGGGAGCTGTTTTTT
TRBV3-1	NA	NA	TRBJ2-3	CASCPGEFETDTQYF	TGTGCCTCCTGCCCCGGGGAGTTCGAGACAGATACGCAGTATTTT
TRBV25-1	few	NA	TRBJ1-5	CASSPDEGHDQPQHF	TGTGCCAGCAGTCCAGATGAGGGGCATGATCAGCCCCAGCATTTT
TRBV4-3	NA	NA	TRBJ1-1	CASSQERVGEMNTEAFF	TGCGCCAGCAGCCAAGAGAGGGTTGGTGAAATGAACACTGAAGCTTTCTTT
TRBV27	few	NA	TRBJ1-6	CASSHHGDYNSPLHF	TGTGCCAGCAGTCACCACGGGGACTATAATTCACCCCTCCACTTT
TRBV15	few	NA	TRBJ2-7	CATSRDPPKGNDYEQYF	TGTGCCACCAGCAGAGATCCCCCAAAGGGGAACGACTACGAGCAGTACTTC
TRBV3-1	NA	NA	TRBJ2-1	CASSPLREWYHEQFF	TGTGCCAGCAGCCCCCTCCGGGAGTGGTATCATGAGCAGTTCTTC
TRBV27	NA	NA	TRBJ2-7	CASSAPGSSYEQYF	TGTGCCAGCAGCGCCCCAGGTAGCTCCTACGAGCAGTACTTC
TRBV5-1	many	NA	TRBJ1-5	CASSLDSNQPQHF	TGTGCCAGCAGCTTAGATAGCAATCAGCCCCAGCATTTT
TRBV29-1	few	TRBD2	TRBJ2-1	CSVEGLAGADEQFF	TGCAGCGTTGAAGGGCTAGCGGGAGCTGATGAGCAGTTCTTC
TRBV7-3	NA	NA	TRBJ2-7	CASSPSWGGTEQYF	TGTGCCAGCAGCCCAAGTTGGGGGGGCACCGAGCAGTACTTC
TRBV7-3	few	NA	TRBJ2-1	CASSLDGSPRDEQFF	TGTGCCAGCAGCTTAGACGGGAGCCCTCGGGATGAGCAGTTCTTC
TRBV5-1	many	TRBD1	TRBJ2-7	CASSRVADRELYEQYF	TGCGCCAGCAGCCGAGTAGCCGACAGGGAGTTATACGAGCAGTACTTC
TRBV21-1	NA	NA	TRBJ2-7	CASSKGWSTGLNYEQYF	TGTGCCAGCAGCAAAGGGTGGTCAACGGGACTTAACTACGAGCAGTACTTC
TRBV11-2	few	NA	TRBJ2-2	CASSLAGRNTGELFF	TGTGCCAGCAGCTTAGCGGGCAGGAACACCGGGGAGCTGTTTTTT
TRBV28	NA	TRBD1	TRBJ2-5	CASSLFPQGTSGTQYF	TGTGCCAGCAGTTTATTCCCACAGGGGACGAGTGGGACCCAGTACTTC
TRBV4-1	NA	NA	TRBJ2-3	CASSPMNDGYNTQYF	TGCGCCAGCAGCCCCATGAATGACGGCTACAATACGCAGTATTTT
TRBV29-1	few	NA	TRBJ1-1	CSVPKGTEAFF	TGCAGCGTTCCAAAGGGTACTGAAGCTTTCTTT
TRBV10-2	NA	NA	TRBJ2-7	CASSESDLSGQYF	TGCGCCAGCAGTGAGTCGGATCTCTCCGGGCAGTACTTC
TRBV3-1	few	NA	TRBJ2-5	CASSQDVAWETQYF	TGTGCCAGCAGCCAAGATGTAGCTTGGGAGACCCAGTACTTC
TRBV11-2	many	NA	TRBJ2-1	CASSPYQRSNNEQFF	TGTGCCAGCAGCCCTTACCAGCGGAGCAACAATGAGCAGTTCTTC
TRBV4-1	once	NA	TRBJ2-5	CASSQDLTPSHLF	TGCGCCAGCAGCCAAGATCTTACCCCCAGCCACCTCTTC